Presented here are 10 T cell receptor beta chains from one specimen sequenced in a study of blood T cell repertoires in COVID-19. Some clones are missing from TCRdb's copy, which holds only in-frame ones; the method was immunoSEQ multiplex PCR. The sample lists fewer than 250,000 clones, 83% occurring once. The sample consisted of PBMCs or T cells enriched from blood (not recorded which). All receptors come from a woman between 40 and 50 years old who had been exposed to COVID-19.

In its sample, this clone was seen once. This chain uses TRBV9 with TRBJ1-6; unclear D gene. The CDR3 spans 15 residues. V lost 0 bases to trimming and J lost 9 bases, with 13 bases between them. CDR1 SGDLS and CDR2 YYNGEE come from the germline V gene. CDR3 amino acids: CASSVEARNSSPLHF. The CDR3 DNA sequence: TGTGCCAGCAGCGTAGAGGCCAGGAATTCTTCACCCCTCCACTTT. The variable domain in full, with the rest retrieved from reference TRBV9 and TRBJ1-6, is DSGVTQTPKHLITATGQRVTLRCSPRSGDLSVYWYQQSLDQGLQFLIQYYNGEERAKGNILERFSAQQFPDLHSELNLSSLELGDSALYFCASSVEARNSSPLHFGNGTRLTVT.

About this clone itself: The junction departs from germline at one end; a sequencing error may be responsible. The chain employs TRBV28 and TRBJ1-2; D possibly corresponds to TRBD1 (5 bases). Per germline, CDR1 MDHEN and CDR2 SYDVKM. The CDR3 runs 16 residues. Written as DNA, the CDR3 is TGTGCCAGCAGCCTCGACACAAAGGGGACTAAGTATGGCTACACCTTC. Translating it yields CASSLDTKGTKYGYTF.

This clone turned up a few times. The chain joins TRBV30 to TRBJ1-1; D is possibly TRBD1 (6 bases). The CDR3 loop spans 12 amino acids. V lost 5 bases, J lost 0 bases, and 7 bases lay in between. CDR1 GTSNPN and CDR2 SVGIG come from the germline V gene (reference sequence). CDR3 DNA sequence: TGTGCCTGGCACAGGGTGAACACTGAAGCTTTCTTT. Protein: CAWHRVNTEAFF.

The rearrangement joins TRBV29-1 to TRBJ1-4; D possibly corresponds to TRBD1 (6 bases). Germline-derived CDR1 and CDR2 are SQVTM and ANQGSEA. CDR3 length equals 12 residues. The germline V and J ends were trimmed by 4 bases and 8 bases, with 11 bases remaining between them. In DNA, the CDR3 is TGCAGCGTTGCCAGGGGTAGGGAAAAACTGTTTTTT. It yields the protein CSVARGREKLFF.

The chain joins TRBV5-1 to TRBJ1-1; D might be TRBD1 (5 bases). The length of the CDR3 is 17 residues. V was pared by 4 bases and J by 4 bases, with 23 bases between. Per the germline V gene, CDR1 is SGHRS and CDR2 is YFSETQ. CDR3 region: CASSVFSPFQGSTEAFF. The CDR3 DNA follows: TGCGCCAGCAGCGTGTTTTCCCCATTTCAGGGATCCACTGAAGCTTTCTTT.

This rearrangement joins TRBV3-1 (or the pseudogene TRBV3-2) to TRBJ1-5; no clear D gene. There are 15 residues in the CDR3. Trimming stripped 0 bases from V and 4 bases from J, with 10 bases between. Germline CDR1 is LGHDT and CDR2 is YNNKEL (reference sequence). The CDR3 DNA reads TGTGCCAGCAGCCAAGATCTAACAGCTAATCAGCCCCAGCATTTT. Translating it yields CASSQDLTANQPQHF.

The V and J genes are TRBV19 and TRBJ2-7; 11 bases are a match to TRBD1. After removal of 3 bases from V and 2 bases from J, the junction contained 3 bases not matched to a gene. CDR1 and CDR2 (germline): LNHDA, SQIVND (reference sequence). The CDR3 is 15 amino acids. The CDR3 spells CASSIGTGGTYEQYF. DNA for the CDR3: TGTGCCAGTAGTATCGGGACAGGGGGAACCTACGAGCAGTACTTC.

This rearrangement joins TRBV28 to TRBJ2-1; 9 bases agree with TRBD1. There are 18 residues in the CDR3. CDR1 and CDR2 from the germline V gene are MDHEN and SYDVKM. V shed 2 bases, J shed 0 bases, and the junction held 8 bases outside the gene matches. The CDR3 is CASSLRGGQGNSYNEQFF. CDR3 sequence (DNA): TGTGCCAGCAGTTTAAGGGGGGGACAGGGAAACTCCTACAATGAGCAGTTCTTC.

The V gene is TRBV3-1 (or the pseudogene TRBV3-2), the J gene TRBJ2-2; 11 bases align to TRBD2. Germline V gene data show CDR1 as LGHDT and CDR2 as YNNKEL (reference sequence). V was clipped by 1 base and J by 6 bases; unmatched bases: 1. The CDR3 consists of 15 residues. Here the CDR3 DNA reads TGTGCCAGCAGCCAAGGACTAGCGGGGTCCGGGGAGCTGTTTTTT. Translation gives CASSQGLAGSGELFF.

The CDR3 protein is CASSIGGGGNTIYF. In nucleotides, the CDR3 is TGTGCCAGTAGTATAGGGGGCGGCGGAAACACCATATATTTT. This chain uses TRBV19 with TRBJ1-3; perhaps TRBD1 as D (5 bases). The CDR3 extends over 14 amino acids. Germline V gene sequence: CDR1 LNHDA, CDR2 SQIVND (reference sequence). The V gene lost 1 base and the J gene lost 4 bases, with 8 bases spanning the gap.